The 29 T cell receptor beta chains presented below share a single source sample, sequenced in a study of identical twins. One entry per CDR3 protein, called by TCRdb with MiXCR from the 5' RACE reads. The sample carries about 530,000 distinct CDR3 sequences, about a fifth recorded once. This sample was shared with a second study, whose subject was yellow fever vaccine responses in identical twins.

The sample consisted of CD4+ T cells sorted from blood. These receptors all come from a woman between 18 and 30 years old in good health.

The chain recombines TRBV18 with TRBJ2-5; 11 nucleotides match TRBD2. This CDR3 has 14 residues. Losses at the gene ends were 3 bases for V and 3 bases for J; bases not matched to a gene: 0. In germline, CDR1 is KGHSH, CDR2 LQKENI. CDR3 amino acids: CASSPTSGEETQYF. In DNA form, the CDR3 reads TGTGCCAGCTCACCGACTAGCGGGGAAGAGACCCAGTACTTC.

The rearrangement joins TRBV7-8 to TRBJ1-1, with D possibly being TRBD1 (5 bases). Between the trimmed V and J ends, which lost 6 bases and 3 bases, there was a span of 14 bases. The CDR3 covers 14 residues. CDR1 and CDR2 from the germline V gene are SGHVS and FQNEAQ. This CDR3 is CASRSRGTDTEAFF. Here the CDR3 DNA reads TGTGCCAGCAGGTCGCGAGGGACGGACACTGAAGCTTTCTTT.

The V and J genes are TRBV6-1 and TRBJ2-3; D remains ambiguous. The V end lost 5 bases, the J end lost 7 bases, and 7 bases lay between the germline ends. The length of the CDR3 is 11 residues. Germline V gene data show CDR1 as MNHNS and CDR2 as SASEGT. CDR3: CASSSFNTQYF. CDR3 nucleotide sequence: TGTGCCAGCAGTTCATTTAATACGCAGTATTTT.

The V gene is TRBV5-1, the J gene TRBJ2-1; D is possibly TRBD2 (7 bases). This CDR3 has 15 amino acids. Trimming removed 5 bases from V and 0 bases from J, with 12 bases in between. Germline V lookup: CDR1 SGHRS, CDR2 YFSETQ. CDR3 protein: CASRRGGLSYNEQFF. In nucleotides, the CDR3 is TGCGCCAGCAGACGCGGGGGCCTCTCCTACAATGAGCAGTTCTTC.

In this sample, this clonotype turned up a few times. V is TRBV12-3 or TRBV12-4 and J is TRBJ2-7; D is possibly TRBD2 (6 bases). V was trimmed by 0 bases and J by 1 base, leaving 7 bases between them. The CDR3 totals 14 residues. CDR3 in DNA: TGTGCCAGCAGTTTAGCGGCGGGGTCCTACGAGCAGTACTTC. It specifies CASSLAAGSYEQYF.

This clonotype was counted a few times. The genes are TRBV12-3 or TRBV12-4 and TRBJ1-6; no definite D call. V lost 6 bases and J lost 9, with 15 bases in between. CDR3 length equals 14 residues. DNA of the CDR3: TGTGCCAGCAGCGTGACCATCGGGCTTTCACCCCTCCACTTT. Encoded protein: CASSVTIGLSPLHF.

This clonotype was seen many times. The gene calls are TRBV12-3 or TRBV12-4 and TRBJ2-1; 8 nucleotides line up with TRBD2. The CDR3 is 15 residues long. After removal of 6 bases from V and 2 bases from J, the junction contained 6 bases not matched to a gene. The CDR3 DNA reads as TGTGCCAGCAGGCCCAGCGGGAGACCCTACAATGAGCAGTTCTTC. The encoded protein is CASRPSGRPYNEQFF.

The V call is TRBV12-3 or TRBV12-4, the J call TRBJ1-2; 7 bases align to TRBD1. Losses at the gene ends were 8 bases for V and 4 bases for J; bases not matched to a gene: 7. This CDR3 region has 13 residues. Written as DNA, the CDR3 is TGTGCCAGCGGTACAGGGGCTGCCTATGGCTACACCTTC. Its protein is CASGTGAAYGYTF.

This clonotype was counted only a few times. Here the CDR3 reads CASSGGGLALNNEQFF. The CDR3 DNA reads as TGTGCCAGCAGTGGCGGGGGACTAGCCCTTAACAATGAGCAGTTCTTC. The chain joins TRBV6-1 to TRBJ2-1; TRBD2 aligns across 9 bases. In germline, CDR1 is MNHNS, CDR2 SASEGT. After removal of 4 bases from V and 5 bases from J, the junction contained 9 bases not matched to a gene. CDR3 length: 16 residues.

This clonotype was seen more than once but under ten times. V and J are TRBV27 and TRBJ2-2; D is perhaps TRBD1 (6 bases). CDR1 MNHEY and CDR2 SMNVEV come from the germline V gene (reference sequence). With 2 bases removed from V and 0 bases from J, the gap between germline ends came to 10 bases. The CDR3 covers 16 residues. Written as DNA, the CDR3 is TGTGCCAGCAGTTTAAGACAGGACGCGAACACCGGGGAGCTGTTTTTT. Translating it yields CASSLRQDANTGELFF.

The chain links TRBV12-3 or TRBV12-4 to TRBJ2-7, with D perhaps TRBD1 (5 bases). V lost 4 bases to trimming and J lost 2 bases, with 9 bases between them. The CDR3 is made up of 13 amino acids. The CDR3 here is CASSSGRAYEQYV. CDR3 DNA: TGTGCCAGCAGTTCTGGCAGGGCCTACGAGCAGTACGTC.

This clonotype was counted only a few times. The chain joins TRBV20-1 to TRBJ2-1; 10 positions match TRBD2. The CDR3 totals 13 residues. V was clipped by 5 bases and J by 10 bases; unmatched bases: 8. The germline gives CDR1 DFQATT, CDR2 SNEGSKA (reference sequence). This chain's CDR3 is CSASGTSVGEQFF. The CDR3 region has the DNA TGCAGTGCTTCGGGGACTAGCGTCGGGGAGCAGTTCTTC.

Only a few counts were recorded for this clonotype. The chain has TRBV20-1 and TRBJ2-1; D is perhaps TRBD1 (6 bases). V lost 3 bases to trimming and J lost 5 bases, with 8 bases between them. The CDR3 contains 12 residues. Germline V gives CDR1 DFQATT, CDR2 SNEGSKA (reference sequence). This CDR3 reads CSARRGNNEQFF. The CDR3 bases are TGCAGTGCTAGGAGGGGGAACAATGAGCAGTTCTTC.

This clonotype was detected a few times. This chain uses TRBV12-3 or TRBV12-4 with TRBJ1-2; no clear D. The V and J ends lost 5 bases and 7 bases respectively, with 14 bases between them. This CDR3 comprises 13 residues. The CDR3 reads CASSATEEGGYTF. The CDR3 region has the DNA TGTGCCAGCAGTGCAACGGAGGAGGGTGGCTACACCTTC.

The genes are TRBV21-1 and TRBJ2-1; TRBD2 is taken as the D call from the table, unchecked against the DNA. TRBV21-1 is designated a pseudogene. The CDR3 runs to 16 residues. The DNA for the CDR3 is TGTGCCAGCAGCGTACTAGCGGGAGGGCCGGAGAATGAGCAGTTCTTC. Protein product: CASSVLAGGPENEQFF.

This clonotype was counted a few times. The chain carries TRBV18 and TRBJ1-1; the match to TRBD1 covers 9 bases. J was trimmed by 8 bases and V by 3 bases; bases with no gene match: 1. The CDR3 is 12 amino acids. CDR1 KGHSH and CDR2 LQKENI come from the germline V gene. CDR3 DNA sequence: TGTGCCAGCTCACCGGGACAGGGAGAAGCTTTCTTT. Protein: CASSPGQGEAFF.

This clonotype turned up a few times. V is TRBV10-3 and J is TRBJ2-7, with D possibly matching TRBD2 (5 bases). The germline V gene has CDR1 ENHRY and CDR2 SYGVKD. The CDR3 extends over 14 amino acids. Trimming took 5 bases from V and 0 from J, leaving 11 bases between them. CDR3 nucleotides: TGTGCCATCAGTAGCCTAGGGAGCTCCTACGAGCAGTACTTC. It encodes CAISSLGSSYEQYF.

This clonotype was counted a few times. The chain carries TRBV6-5 and TRBJ2-1, with D uncertain. This CDR3 is built from 14 residues. Germline V gene data show CDR1 as MNHEY and CDR2 as SVGAGI. The V and J ends lost 3 bases and 5 bases respectively, with 11 bases between them. In DNA, the CDR3 is TGTGCCAGCAGTTATCGCGGTTCCCACAATGAGCAGTTCTTC. This sequence encodes CASSYRGSHNEQFF.

This sequence joins TRBV15 and TRBJ2-1, with D perhaps matching TRBD1 or TRBD2 (5 bases each). The V gene's germline CDR1 is LNHNV and CDR2 YYDKDF (reference sequence). The CDR3 extends over 15 amino acids. V lost 1 base, J lost 13 bases, and 20 bases lay in between. Here the CDR3 reads CATSRGGAVWSGQFF. CDR3 DNA: TGTGCCACCAGCAGAGGAGGGGCAGTTTGGTCGGGCCAGTTCTTC.

As DNA, the CDR3 is TGTGCCAGCAGTGTTGGGAACACCATATATTTT. It encodes CASSVGNTIYF. This chain uses TRBV2 with TRBJ1-3, with unresolved D. From germline, CDR1 is SNHLY and CDR2 FYNNEI. The CDR3 consists of 11 residues. V lost 4 bases and J lost 7, with 5 bases in between.

This clonotype was seen more than once but under ten times. The V and J genes are TRBV29-1 and TRBJ1-2, with a weak D call TRBD1 (6 bases). The CDR3 totals 12 residues. Germline V lookup: CDR1 SQVTM, CDR2 ANQGSEA. V lost 4 bases, J lost 3 bases, and 9 bases lay in between. The CDR3 loop is CSVVRTDYGYTF. In nucleotides, the CDR3 is TGCAGCGTTGTTCGGACAGACTATGGCTACACCTTC.

This rearrangement joins TRBV2 to TRBJ2-1, with 8 bases that match TRBD2. The CDR3 loop spans 15 amino acids. J was trimmed by 6 bases and V by 6 bases; bases with no gene match: 10. Germline CDR1 is SNHLY and CDR2 is FYNNEI. The CDR3 loop is CASSRISGTSNEQFF. The CDR3, as DNA: TGTGCCAGCAGCCGAATCTCCGGGACTAGCAATGAGCAGTTCTTC.

This clonotype was detected only a few times. The genes are TRBV3-1 and TRBJ2-1; perhaps D is TRBD1 or TRBD2 (5 bases each). V was cut by 0 bases and J by 9 bases, with 9 bases left in between. The CDR3 loop spans 13 amino acids. Germline CDR1 LGHDT, CDR2 YNNKEL (reference sequence). DNA for the CDR3: TGTGCCAGCAGCCAAGAAACTAGGGGTGAGCAGTTCTTC. Translating it yields CASSQETRGEQFF.

There are a few counts of this clonotype. V is TRBV12-3 or TRBV12-4 and J is TRBJ2-2, with D hard to call. The CDR3 extends over 13 amino acids. The ends were cut back, 2 bases at V and 5 bases at J, with 6 bases in the middle. CDR3 residues: CASSLTITGELFF. In nucleotides, the CDR3 is TGTGCCAGCAGTTTAACGATTACCGGGGAGCTGTTTTTT.

This clonotype was recorded a few times. The genes are TRBV18 and TRBJ1-4; the D gene is possibly TRBD1 (6 bases). Trimming shortened V by 6 bases and J by 6 bases, and 14 bases separated the two germline ends. The germline gives CDR1 KGHSH, CDR2 LQKENI. The CDR3 sequence is 14 residues long. CDR3 residues: CASSLDRQHEKLFF. CDR3 DNA sequence: TGTGCCAGCTCCCTCGACAGGCAGCATGAAAAACTGTTTTTT. Complete variable domain (other parts from reference TRBV18 and TRBJ1-4): NAGVMQNPRHLVRRRGQEARLRCSPMKGHSHVYWYRQLPEEGLKFMVYLQKENIIDESGMPKERFSAEFPKEGPSILRIQQVVRGDSAAYFCASSLDRQHEKLFFGSGTQLSVL.

The J gene is TRBJ2-1, the V gene TRBV27; TRBD2 is a possible D gene (7 bases). This CDR3 is 18 amino acids long. The V end was cut by 3 bases, the J end by 0 bases, with 18 bases between. CDR1 is MNHEY and CDR2 is SMNVEV in the germline V gene (reference sequence). In nucleotides, the CDR3 is TGTGCCAGCAGTTTGGGGACGGGGGGCTGGAGCTCCTACAATGAGCAGTTCTTC. Amino acid sequence: CASSLGTGGWSSYNEQFF.

In its sample, this clonotype was seen many times. The chain is built from TRBV20-1 and TRBJ1-4; D not certain. Trimming took 6 bases from V and 8 from J, leaving 13 bases between them. The CDR3 spans 12 residues. In germline, CDR1 is DFQATT, CDR2 SNEGSKA (reference sequence). CDR3 coding DNA: TGCAGTGCCAGTGGACCTGGCGAAAAACTGTTTTTT. Translating it yields CSASGPGEKLFF.

The chain joins TRBV3-1 to TRBJ2-3; 7 positions match TRBD2. The CDR3 spans 19 residues. Trimming removed 7 bases from V and 1 base from J; junction bases left unmatched: 20. Germline CDR1 is LGHDT and CDR2 is YNNKEL (reference sequence). The DNA for the CDR3 is TGTGCCAGCACCACGGGTAGTTCTCGCGGGAGTTGGGGCACAGATACGCAGTATTTT. This encodes CASTTGSSRGSWGTDTQYF.

The chain recombines TRBV9 with TRBJ2-6; D remains ambiguous. Germline V gene data show CDR1 as SGDLS and CDR2 as YYNGEE. V was shortened by 3 bases and J by 2 bases, with 9 bases between the two germline ends. There are 15 residues in the CDR3. Written as DNA, the CDR3 is TGTGCCAGCAGCGGTGAAGAGGCTGGGGCCAACGTCCTGACTTTC. Protein product: CASSGEEAGANVLTF.